This T cell receptor beta chain comes out of a study of shared clonotypes between healthy human individuals. Trimming took 1 base from V and 3 from J, leaving 17 bases between them. The CDR3 contains 17 residues. Samples underwent the assay at deep level. Splitting of each subset's genomic DNA was done evenly across several immunoSEQ plates. In the original processing: Quality scores were absent from the junction-only immunoSEQ sequences, so filtering differed. The repertoire was sequenced with immunoSEQ multiplex PCR; TCRdb's copy has only in-frame clones and lacks some. D and trimming come from the DNA, and the V and J calls and clone size come from that table. The table shows hundreds of thousands of clones, with about 85% occurring only once. Extraction of genomic DNA in unsorted samples used tens of millions of PBMCs.

J is TRBJ1-5 and V is TRBV5-3; no reliable D call. TRBV5-3 is given ORF status, its function remaining uncertain. Sequencing was performed on PBMCs. The source is a woman aged 40 to 55 in good health. Some clones in this sample may be carry-over from other donors' samples. CDR3 DNA sequence: TGTGCCAGAAGCTTGCCGGGTATGCATCTGGCCAATCAGCCCCAGCATTTT. Protein sequence: CARSLPGMHLANQPQHF.